This T cell receptor (beta chain) was identified during a study of blood T cell repertoires in COVID-19. For the study at large: From T cells, B-cell-depleted T cells, or PBMCs came the material, which was cDNA or gDNA.

Regarding this clone: Other DNA sequences in this sample translate to the same CDR3.

The CDR3 extends over 13 amino acids. Germline loops: CDR1 KGHSH, CDR2 LQKENI. V lost 3 bases, J lost 5 bases, and 1 base stayed unmatched. Methods used by the authors: From reference gene primer amplification, estimates of nucleated cell counts were derived. Measured with immunoSEQ multiplex PCR; TCRdb has only the in-frame clones, and not every one. Clonal size and the V and J genes are those of that table, whereas D and trimming came from the DNA. The sample has 150,000 or so clones; over 60% are singletons. This TCR came from a woman in her seventies with acute or convalescent COVID-19. V and J are TRBV18 and TRBJ2-5; TRBD1 matches 9 bases. The material sequenced was peripheral blood. CDR3 in amino acids: CASSPGQGETQYF. The CDR3 bases are TGTGCCAGCTCACCCGGACAGGGGGAGACCCAGTACTTC.